The rows below give T cell receptor beta chains drawn from one sample of a study of cytomegalovirus exposure and HLA in healthy donors. The assay was immunoSEQ multiplex PCR, and TCRdb's table has in-frame clones only and misses some. Of more than 90,000 clones in the sample, around four fifths were seen once. Sequenced: PBMCs. These receptors all come from a woman aged 35 to 49 in good health and CMV-seropositive. Each CDR3 is given with its conserved first and last residue. The D gene is left open where the match is weak. Part of the rows lack a size; the others show once, few, many or a class for expanded clones.

V gene: TRBV4-1; J gene: TRBJ2-1; clone size: .; D gene: TRBD1; CDR3 DNA: TGCGCCAGCAGCCAACGGGGACAGAGCTCCTACAATGAGCAGTTCTTC; CDR3 protein: CASSQRGQSSYNEQFF
V gene: TRBV27; J gene: TRBJ2-7; clone size: .; D gene: .; CDR3 DNA: TGTGCCAGCAGCAGACAGAGCTATACGTCCTACGAGCAGTACTTC; CDR3 protein: CASSRQSYTSYEQYF
V gene: TRBV6-5; J gene: TRBJ1-2; clone size: .; D gene: TRBD1; CDR3 DNA: TGTGCCAGCAGCCGACAGGGAGACTATGGCTACACCTTC; CDR3 protein: CASSRQGDYGYTF
V gene: TRBV5-1; J gene: TRBJ2-7; clone size: .; D gene: .; CDR3 DNA: TGCGCCAGCAGCTCGGGCGGGACAGACTACGAGCAGTACTTC; CDR3 protein: CASSSGGTDYEQYF
V gene: TRBV6-5; J gene: TRBJ2-3; clone size: .; D gene: .; CDR3 DNA: TGTGCCAGCAGTACCGGGAGTGGAGATACGCAGTATTTT; CDR3 protein: CASSTGSGDTQYF
V gene: TRBV6-1; J gene: TRBJ2-1; clone size: .; D gene: TRBD2; CDR3 DNA: TGTGCCAGCAGTGAAGGGACTAGCGGGAGTAATGAGCAGTTCTTC; CDR3 protein: CASSEGTSGSNEQFF
V gene: TRBV29-1; J gene: TRBJ1-2; clone size: .; D gene: TRBD1; CDR3 DNA: TGCAGCGTTAGGACAGGAGATAACTATGGCTACACCTTC; CDR3 protein: CSVRTGDNYGYTF
V gene: TRBV5-6; J gene: TRBJ2-2; clone size: .; D gene: TRBD2; CDR3 DNA: TGTGCCAGCAACTTCGGGCTAGCGGGAGGGACCGGGGAGCTGTTTTTT; CDR3 protein: CASNFGLAGGTGELFF
V gene: TRBV6-6; J gene: TRBJ1-4; clone size: .; D gene: TRBD1; CDR3 DNA: TGTGCCACTAGACAGGGGCAAAAACTGTTTTTT; CDR3 protein: CATRQGQKLFF
V gene: TRBV29-1; J gene: TRBJ2-3; clone size: .; D gene: .; CDR3 DNA: TGCAGCGTTGAGCACATCACAGATACGCAGTATTTT; CDR3 protein: CSVEHITDTQYF
V gene: TRBV27; J gene: TRBJ1-1; clone size: .; D gene: TRBD1; CDR3 DNA: TGTGCCAGCAGTCTTAACCGACAGGGAAACACTGAAGCTTTCTTT; CDR3 protein: CASSLNRQGNTEAFF
V gene: TRBV6-5; J gene: TRBJ2-7; clone size: .; D gene: TRBD2; CDR3 DNA: TGTGCCAGCAGTTACTCCGGACTAGCGGAGGCCTACGAGCAGTACTTC; CDR3 protein: CASSYSGLAEAYEQYF
V gene: TRBV28; J gene: TRBJ1-2; clone size: .; D gene: TRBD1; CDR3 DNA: TGTGCCAGCAGTTTAAGGGACAGGGGGCTGCGGGGCTACACCTTC; CDR3 protein: CASSLRDRGLRGYTF
V gene: TRBV5-1; J gene: TRBJ2-5; clone size: few; D gene: .; CDR3 DNA: TGCGCCAGCTGGAGCGGATTTGAGTACCAAGAGACCCAGTACTTC; CDR3 protein: CASWSGFEYQETQYF
V gene: TRBV5-5; J gene: TRBJ1-3; clone size: few; D gene: .; CDR3 DNA: TGTGCCAGCAGCTTGACAGTCTCTGGAAACACCATATATTTT; CDR3 protein: CASSLTVSGNTIYF
V gene: TRBV25-1; J gene: TRBJ1-5; clone size: .; D gene: .; CDR3 DNA: TGTGCCAGCAGTGAATCCTATCAGCCCCAGCATTTT; CDR3 protein: CASSESYQPQHF